This T cell receptor beta chain was sequenced during a study of graft-versus-host responses after intestinal transplantation. Overall study context: Recipients were given multivisceral, liver-intestinal, or isolated intestinal transplants. Findings of the study overall: Early declines in HvG clones that occurred post-transplant were associated with peak circulating GvH clone levels. Those patients showing graft-donor T cell macrochimerism displayed high graft-versus-host to host-versus-graft clonal ratios in allografts.

As to this clone: The antigen remains unidentified.

Clones were sequenced by immunoSEQ multiplex PCR, and TCRdb holds only the in-frame ones, with some missing. The sample carries 90,000 to 120,000 clones, about 87% recorded once. The length of the CDR3 is 18 residues. Germline CDR1 reads SGHVS; CDR2 reads FQNEAQ. Trimming cost V 3 bases and J 0 bases; bases outside gene matches: 14. The sample consisted of unstimulated CD4+ T cells sorted from spleen or lymph node cells, taken before transplant. The chain employs TRBV7-8 and TRBJ2-7; TRBD2 agrees at 7 bases. This sequence originates from a human donor who was the organ donor for an intestinal transplant. The chain's CDR3 is CASSFIPPTSAASYEQYF. The CDR3, as DNA: TGTGCCAGCAGCTTCATCCCCCCTACTAGCGCCGCCTCCTACGAGCAGTACTTC.